The rows below give T cell receptor beta chains drawn from one sample of a study of shared clonotypes between healthy human individuals. The data were produced by immunoSEQ multiplex PCR, yet TCRdb's version contains in-frame clones alone and is incomplete. Of around 1.9 million clones listed, 85% to 95% are singletons. Sequencing used naive CD8+ T cells from PBMCs. The receptors shown here come from a man between 18 and 35 years old in good health. Some clones in this sample may be carry-over from other donors' samples. Each CDR3 is given with its conserved first and last residue. The D gene is left open where the match is weak. Clone size is stated in some rows and not others, as once, few, many or a class when expanded.

>.|TRBJ2-7|.|TRBV14
TGTGCCAGCAGCCAAAAGACAATCTCTGGGGAGCAGTACTTC
CASSQKTISGEQYF
>.|TRBJ2-5|.|TRBV5-6
TGTGCCAGCAGCTTGGCCCGACTAGAGCAGTACTTC
CASSLARLEQYF
>.|TRBJ2-3|.|TRBV5-6
TGTGCCAGCAGCCCCGGCGGGCCCGCGGCAGATACGCAGTATTTT
CASSPGGPAADTQYF
>.|TRBJ2-7|TRBD1|TRBV12-5
TGTGCTAGTGGTACCCCTCTGACAGGGTACGAGCAGTACTTC
CASGTPLTGYEQYF
>.|TRBJ2-2|.|TRBV6-5
TGTGCCAGCAGTTATTGGAGGGAGGTCACCGGGGAGCTGTTTTTT
CASSYWREVTGELFF
>.|TRBJ1-4|.|TRBV21-1
TGTGCCAGCAGCCACCCGACCCCTACGGCGCCTAATGAAAAACTGTTTTTT
CASSHPTPTAPNEKLFF
>.|TRBJ2-7|TRBD1|TRBV15
TGTGCCACCAGCAGGGGACCGGGACAGGGTTTCTACGAGCAGTACTTC
CATSRGPGQGFYEQYF
>.|TRBJ2-7|.|TRBV6-5
TGTGCCAGCAGTGACCGGTCCTACGAGCAGTACTTC
CASSDRSYEQYF
>.|TRBJ2-7|TRBD1|TRBV27
TGTGCCAGCAGGGGAAGGACAGGGTCAGGATCCTACGAGCAGTACTTC
CASRGRTGSGSYEQYF
>.|TRBJ2-2|.|TRBV2
TGTGCCAGCAGTATAGGCAGGGGAGGCACCGGGGAGCTGTTTTTT
CASSIGRGGTGELFF
>.|TRBJ2-7|.|TRBV5-1
TGCGCCAGCAGCTTTGTAGTCCGGGACGACGCCTACGAGCAGTACTTC
CASSFVVRDDAYEQYF
>few|TRBJ1-5|TRBD1|TRBV7-9
TGTGCCAGCAGCCACGGGACAGACAGATATCAGCCCCAGCATTTT
CASSHGTDRYQPQHF
>.|TRBJ1-5|.|TRBV15
TGTGCCACCAGCAGCTCGCATCAAAGGGTGTATAGCAATCAGCCCCAGCATTTT
CATSSSHQRVYSNQPQHF
>.|TRBJ2-7|TRBD1|TRBV5-1
TGCGCCAGCCTTGCCCCAGGGGGCTACGAGCAGTACTTC
CASLAPGGYEQYF
>.|TRBJ2-1|.|TRBV29-1
TGCAGCGCCCTTGGGCCTCTCTACAATGAGCAGTTCTTC
CSALGPLYNEQFF
>.|TRBJ2-3|.|TRBV28
TGTGCCAGCAGTTTATTGGGGGGAAGCACAGATACGCAGTATTTT
CASSLLGGSTDTQYF
>.|TRBJ1-4|.|TRBV18
TGTGCCAGCTCACCACGTTCGTTACAGTATGACCAGGAAACTAATGAAAAACTGTTTTTT
CASSPRSLQYDQETNEKLFF
>.|TRBJ2-7|TRBD1|TRBV5-1
TGCGCCAGCAGCTTGGAGACAGGGGCGTACTACGAGCAGTACTTC
CASSLETGAYYEQYF
>.|TRBJ2-3|.|TRBV25-1
TGTGCCAGCAGTGAACCGGACAGCACAGATACGCAGTATTTT
CASSEPDSTDTQYF
>.|TRBJ2-1|.|TRBV9
TGTGCCAGCAGCGTAGCTAATAGTCTCATTGATGAGCAGTTCTTC
CASSVANSLIDEQFF
>.|TRBJ2-7|TRBD2|TRBV6-5
TGTGCCACCAGACCACGCGGGAGCAACCCCTACGAGCAGTACTTC
CATRPRGSNPYEQYF
>.|TRBJ2-1|TRBD2|TRBV28
TGTGCCAGCAGTTCAGGGACTAGTCCCAATGAGCAGTTCTTC
CASSSGTSPNEQFF
>.|TRBJ2-5|TRBD1|TRBV19
TGTGCCAGTAGTCCCCGACAGGGGGTTGGGGAGACCCAGTACTTC
CASSPRQGVGETQYF
>.|TRBJ2-7|.|TRBV29-1
TGCAGCGTTGAAACGGGAGTCTACGAGCAGTACTTC
CSVETGVYEQYF
>once|TRBJ2-2|TRBD1|TRBV27
TGTGCCAGCAGCCCGACCGGGACAGGGTATTCGACCGGGGAGCTGTTTTTT
CASSPTGTGYSTGELFF
>.|TRBJ2-1|.|TRBV9
TGTGCCAGCAGCGTAGCGGTCTCCTACAATGAGCAGTTCTTC
CASSVAVSYNEQFF
>.|TRBJ2-7|.|TRBV27
TGTGCCAGCATCATCTCCTACGAGCAGTACTTC
CASIISYEQYF
>few|TRBJ1-1|.|TRBV30
TGTGCCTGGAAGTCGGGGAACACTGAAGCTTTCTTT
CAWKSGNTEAFF
>.|TRBJ1-5|.|TRBV28
TGTGCCACCTCGGGGGCGCAGCCCCAGCATTTT
CATSGAQPQHF
>.|TRBJ2-3|.|TRBV2
TGTGCCAGCAGTGGACTGGCCGCCACAGATACGCAGTATTTT
CASSGLAATDTQYF
>.|TRBJ2-1|TRBD2|TRBV14
TGTGCCAGCAGCCAAGGACTAGCGGGAGGCCTCAATGAGCAGTTCTTC
CASSQGLAGGLNEQFF
>.|TRBJ2-7|TRBD1|TRBV19
TGTGCCAGTACGCCGACAGGGGGCTCGTTCGGGCAGTACTTC
CASTPTGGSFGQYF
>.|TRBJ2-5|TRBD2|TRBV5-1
TGCGCCAGCAGCCCTGGGACTAGCGGGAGGATCTTAGAGACCCAGTACTTC
CASSPGTSGRILETQYF
>.|TRBJ2-7|.|TRBV27
TGTGCCAGCAGTTTGTGGGGCAGGGGCTCCTACGAGCAGTACTTC
CASSLWGRGSYEQYF
>.|TRBJ1-3|.|TRBV15
TGTGCCACCAGCAGAGCGCTTGGGGGGGGCTCTGGAAACACCATATATTTT
CATSRALGGGSGNTIYF
>.|TRBJ2-7|.|TRBV21-1
TGTGCCAGCAGCAAAGAGACCGGGAGGGCCTACGACGAGCAGTACTTC
CASSKETGRAYDEQYF